This T cell receptor (beta chain) was found in a study of patients and donors after allogeneic stem cell transplantation. Germline CDR1 reads SQVTM; CDR2 reads ANQGSEA. The CDR3 consists of 13 residues. The ends were cut back, 5 bases at V and 4 bases at J, with 12 bases in the middle. MiXCR, applied by TCRdb to the RT-PCR reads, yields one record per CDR3 protein. Of fewer than 200,000 distinct CDR3 sequences in the sample, approximately 31% were seen once. Sequenced: blood, either unsorted or a sorted T cell fraction (not recorded which). The source is a human donor who was either an allogeneic HSCT recipient or a stem cell or donor lymphocyte infusion donor (not recorded which). It is not recorded whose cells these are; they may come from a transplant donor. The chain uses TRBV29-1 and TRBJ2-1; perhaps D is TRBD1 or TRBD2 (5 bases each). The DNA of the CDR3 is TGCAGCGTTTTCCCCGGGGCGTACAATGAGCAGTTCTTC. This sequence encodes CSVFPGAYNEQFF.